This TCR beta chain was observed in a study of T cells after yellow fever vaccination. Study observations and caveats: Repertoires obtained by FACS sorting could include abundant clonotypes that entered as contaminants from the bulk population.

Per germline, CDR1 SGHTA and CDR2 FQGNSA. V lost 4 bases, J lost 9 bases, and 9 bases stayed unmatched. The CDR3 covers 14 residues. TCRdb re-analysed the 5' RACE reads in MiXCR, keeping a single row per CDR3 protein. The sample lists approximately 300,000 distinct CDR3 sequences; 10% to 15% were seen once. This clonotype turned up a few times. The antigen is undetermined. The sequence derives from a young man who received the YFV17D yellow fever vaccine. This chain connects TRBV7-2 to TRBJ2-1; 7 nucleotides agree with TRBD2. Source: CD4+ T cells sorted from PBMCs, taken 45 days after the yellow fever booster vaccination. Here the CDR3 DNA reads TGTGCCAGCAGCTCTTCTCGGGGCGGGGGTGAGCAGTTCTTC. Translation gives CASSSSRGGGEQFF.